These T cell receptor beta chains were read from a single sample in a study of blood T cell repertoires in COVID-19. The method was immunoSEQ multiplex PCR; TCRdb's version includes in-frame clones alone and lacks a portion of them. This sample has about 250,000 clones, with roughly 80% found just once. Sequencing used peripheral blood. These receptors all come from a man older than 75 with acute or convalescent COVID-19. Each CDR3 is given with its conserved first and last residue. A D gene is named only where the DNA matches it firmly. Some rows mark clone size as missing; the rest say once, few, many or name a class of expanded clone.

V	D	size	J	CDR3	DNA
TRBV5-1	TRBD1	NA	TRBJ2-1	CASRSSGTGGYNEQFF	TGCGCCAGCAGGTCATCCGGGACAGGGGGTTACAATGAGCAGTTCTTC
TRBV12-5	TRBD1	NA	TRBJ2-3	CASGLARTGGRVVADTQYF	TGTGCTAGTGGTTTGGCTCGGACAGGGGGAAGAGTAGTAGCAGATACGCAGTATTTT
TRBV19	TRBD2	NA	TRBJ2-6	CASSIDHGGAGANVLTF	TGTGCCAGTAGTATAGATCACGGGGGGGCTGGGGCCAACGTCCTGACTTTC
TRBV4-2	NA	NA	TRBJ2-6	CASSPSGNTGANVLTF	TGTGCCAGCAGCCCTTCCGGGAACACTGGGGCCAACGTCCTGACTTTC
TRBV2	NA	NA	TRBJ1-2	CASSEAGLGGYGYTF	TGTGCCAGCAGTGAAGCTGGTCTCGGGGGCTATGGCTACACCTTC
TRBV7-8	TRBD2	NA	TRBJ2-7	CASSPPGLAAYEQYF	TGTGCCAGCAGCCCCCCGGGACTAGCGGCCTACGAGCAGTACTTC
TRBV12-3/TRBV12-4	NA	few	TRBJ2-1	CASRAGSYNEQFF	TGTGCCAGCAGGGCGGGGTCTTACAATGAGCAGTTCTTC
TRBV7-3	NA	NA	TRBJ2-1	CASSLTRRDEQFF	TGTGCCAGCAGCTTAACTCGGCGGGATGAGCAGTTCTTC
TRBV5-1	TRBD1	NA	TRBJ2-3	CASHRTGSTDTQYF	TGCGCCAGCCATCGGACAGGTAGCACAGATACGCAGTATTTT
TRBV6-5	NA	NA	TRBJ1-5	CASSYVREGQPQHF	TGTGCCAGCAGTTATGTCAGGGAGGGTCAGCCCCAGCATTTT
TRBV19	TRBD1	few	TRBJ1-3	CASSTTGGGGNTIYF	TGTGCCAGTAGTACCACAGGGGGAGGCGGAAACACCATATATTTT
TRBV7-9	NA	many	TRBJ1-2	CASTTSGQTYGYTF	TGTGCCAGCACCACCTCCGGACAGACGTATGGCTACACCTTC
TRBV24-1	TRBD2	NA	TRBJ2-2	CATGSASGGTGELFF	TGTGCCACCGGGTCGGCTAGCGGGGGGACCGGGGAGCTGTTTTTT
TRBV30	NA	NA	TRBJ1-2	CAWSVAHFYGYTF	TGTGCCTGGAGTGTAGCCCACTTCTATGGCTACACCTTC
TRBV30	NA	NA	TRBJ2-7	CAWSSRTYTGHSYEQYF	TGTGCCTGGAGTTCGCGAACCTATACGGGACACTCCTACGAGCAGTACTTC
TRBV7-9	NA	NA	TRBJ1-1	CASSLHPNTEAFF	TGTGCCAGCAGCTTACATCCGAACACTGAAGCTTTCTTT
TRBV5-4	TRBD2	NA	TRBJ2-7	CASSPGGGSSYEQYF	TGTGCCAGCAGCCCGGGGGGGGGAAGCTCCTACGAGCAGTACTTC
TRBV30	TRBD1	NA	TRBJ1-6	CAWSIRDRGTPLHF	TGTGCCTGGAGTATAAGGGACAGGGGAACACCCCTCCACTTT
TRBV14	TRBD2	NA	TRBJ2-7	CASSHQGLAGGRYF	TGTGCCAGCAGCCATCAGGGACTAGCGGGGGGCCGGTACTTC
TRBV27	NA	once	TRBJ1-5	CASSLDWAGFSNQPQHF	TGTGCCAGCAGTTTGGACTGGGCAGGTTTTAGCAATCAGCCCCAGCATTTT
TRBV18	NA	once	TRBJ1-5	CASSPSPQGGQPQHF	TGTGCCAGCTCACCGTCTCCCCAGGGCGGTCAGCCCCAGCATTTT
TRBV30	TRBD1	NA	TRBJ1-2	CAITTGGNYGYTF	TGTGCCATAACGACAGGGGGCAACTATGGCTACACCTTC
TRBV6-4	TRBD1	NA	TRBJ2-1	CASSASGTDYNEQFF	TGTGCCAGCAGTGCCTCCGGGACAGACTACAATGAGCAGTTCTTC